This TCR beta chain was found in a study of technical replicates of blood from a handful of donors. Germline V gene sequence: CDR1 MNHEY, CDR2 SMNVEV (reference sequence). V gave up 2 bases and J gave up 9 bases, with 13 bases separating them. The CDR3 length is 13 residues. Produced via immunoSEQ multiplex PCR; TCRdb's table is partial and in-frame only. The sample lists 74,000 or so clones, 85% to 95% occurring once. This clone was found a few times. The TCR sequence derives from a human donor in good health. V usage is TRBV27 and J usage is TRBJ1-1; D perhaps matches TRBD1 (6 bases). Input material: T cells isolated from PBMCs. CDR3 sequence (DNA): TGTGCCAGCAGTTTAGGGTGGGGGACACAAGCTTTCTTT. Its translation is CASSLGWGTQAFF.